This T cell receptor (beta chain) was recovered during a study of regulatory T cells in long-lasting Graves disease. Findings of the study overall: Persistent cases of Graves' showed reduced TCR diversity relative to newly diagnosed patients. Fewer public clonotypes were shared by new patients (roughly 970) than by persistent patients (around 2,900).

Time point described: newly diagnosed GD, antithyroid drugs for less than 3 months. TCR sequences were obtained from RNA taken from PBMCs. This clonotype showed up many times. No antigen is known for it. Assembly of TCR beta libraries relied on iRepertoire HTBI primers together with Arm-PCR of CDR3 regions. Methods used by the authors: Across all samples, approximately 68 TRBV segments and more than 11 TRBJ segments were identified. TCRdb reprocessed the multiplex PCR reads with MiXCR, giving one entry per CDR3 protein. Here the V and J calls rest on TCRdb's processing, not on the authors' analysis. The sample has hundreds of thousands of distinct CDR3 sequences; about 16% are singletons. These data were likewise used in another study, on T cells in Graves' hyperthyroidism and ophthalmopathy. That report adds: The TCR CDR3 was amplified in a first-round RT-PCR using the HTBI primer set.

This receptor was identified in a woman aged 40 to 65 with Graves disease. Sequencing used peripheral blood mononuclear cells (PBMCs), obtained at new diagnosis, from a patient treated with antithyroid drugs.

CDR3 sequence (DNA): TGTGCCAGCAGTGACGAACCCTCTGGAAACACCATATATTTT. Translated: CASSDEPSGNTIYF. The chain carries TRBV2 and TRBJ1-3; D unclear. V lost 3 bases, J lost 0 bases, and 6 bases lay in between. Germline CDR1 reads SNHLY; CDR2 reads FYNNEI. The CDR3 contains 14 residues. Drawing the rest from reference TRBV2 and TRBJ1-3, the complete variable domain is EPEVTQTPSHQVTQMGQEVILRCVPISNHLYFYWYRQILGQKVEFLVSFYNNEISEKSEIFDDQFSVERPDGSNFTLKIRSTKLEDSAMYFCASSDEPSGNTIYFGEGSWLTVV.